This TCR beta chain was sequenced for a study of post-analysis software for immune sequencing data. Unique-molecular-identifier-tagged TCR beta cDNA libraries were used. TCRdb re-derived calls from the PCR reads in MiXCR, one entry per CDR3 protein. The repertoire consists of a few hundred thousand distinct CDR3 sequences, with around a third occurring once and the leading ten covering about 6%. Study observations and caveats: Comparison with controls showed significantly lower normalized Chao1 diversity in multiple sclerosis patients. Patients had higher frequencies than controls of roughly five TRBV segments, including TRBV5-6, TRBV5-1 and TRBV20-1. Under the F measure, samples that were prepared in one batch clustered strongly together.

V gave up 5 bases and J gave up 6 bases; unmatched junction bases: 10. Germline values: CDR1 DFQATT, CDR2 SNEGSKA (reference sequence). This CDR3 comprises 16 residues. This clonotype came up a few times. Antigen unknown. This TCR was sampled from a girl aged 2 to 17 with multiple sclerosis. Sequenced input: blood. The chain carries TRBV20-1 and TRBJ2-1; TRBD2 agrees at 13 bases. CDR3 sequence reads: CSAGRTSGGPLNEQFF. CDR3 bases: TGCAGTGCTGGGCGGACTAGCGGGGGACCTCTCAATGAGCAGTTCTTC.